What follows are 5 T cell receptor beta chains derived from one specimen sequenced in a study of spatial heterogeneity in lung cancer. General study results and limits: Counts of expanded alpha and beta TCRs within tumors tracked the tumor nonsynonymous mutation count.

MiXCR, applied by TCRdb to the 5' RACE reads, yields one record per CDR3 protein. The sample shows some 15,000 distinct CDR3 sequences, approximately 5% of them seen only once. As for time point: sample taken at primary tumor resection. These TCRs are of unknown antigen specificity. Sequenced here: lung tumor tissue, sampled at surgery. These receptors were taken from a male donor with early-stage non-small cell lung cancer.

This clonotype occurred many times. The V gene is TRBV3-1, the J gene TRBJ2-7; 8 bases agree with TRBD2. From germline, CDR1 is LGHDT and CDR2 YNNKEL (reference sequence). There are 16 residues in the CDR3. V trimming: 3 bases; J trimming: 3 bases; junction bases outside the gene matches: 10. The CDR3 here is CASSHGPTGLVYEQYF. CDR3 DNA sequence: TGTGCCAGCAGCCACGGTCCCACGGGACTAGTCTACGAGCAGTACTTC.

This clonotype was recorded at least ten times. The chain links TRBV29-1 to TRBJ1-3; unclear D gene. The CDR3 length is 13 residues. Looked up from germline, CDR1 is SQVTM and CDR2 is ANQGSEA. V lost 2 bases and J 2 bases, leaving 7 bases between the germline ends. The CDR3 sequence: CSVERQPGNTIYF. The DNA for the CDR3 is TGCAGCGTTGAAAGGCAGCCTGGAAACACCATATATTTT. Full variable domain (missing parts from reference TRBV29-1 and TRBJ1-3): SAVISQKPSRDICQRGTSLTIQCQVDSQVTMMFWYRQQPGQSLTLIATANQGSEATYESGFVIDKFPISRPNLTFSTLTVSNMSPEDSSIYLCSVERQPGNTIYFGEGSWLTVV.

This clonotype was counted many times. This chain connects TRBV20-1 to TRBJ2-3; D is undetermined. This CDR3 has 11 amino acids. Germline V CDR1 and CDR2: DFQATT, SNEGSKA (reference sequence). V was cut by 6 bases and J by 2 bases, with 6 bases left in between. The CDR3 region has the DNA TGCAGTGCCCAAATCACAGATACGCAGTATTTT. Amino acids: CSAQITDTQYF.

On this clonotype itself: This may stem from a read error, because a much larger clone lies one nucleotide away. Here the CDR3 omits its conserved ending phenylalanine or tryptophan, so a read error is the likely source. The V gene is TRBV6-5, the J gene TRBJ2-1; 7 nucleotides agree with TRBD2. The CDR3 runs to 13 residues. Trimming cost V 5 bases and J 10 bases; bases outside gene matches: 8. Germline loops: CDR1 MNHEY, CDR2 SVGAGI. The DNA of the CDR3 is TGTGCCAGCAGTCTCACAAGACTAGCCGAGCAGTTCCTC. Protein: CASSLTRLAEQFL.

This clonotype has a count of ten or more. The gene calls are TRBV7-2 and TRBJ2-5; tentatively, D is TRBD2 (5 bases). The ends were cut back, 5 bases at V and 5 bases at J, with 15 bases in the middle. CDR3 size: 14 residues. Germline V gene data show CDR1 as SGHTA and CDR2 as FQGNSA. CDR3 coding DNA: TGTGCCAGCAGCGGGAGTAGGGTGGGTGAGACCCAGTACTTC. The encoded protein is CASSGSRVGETQYF.